The 15 T cell receptor beta chains below all came from one sample that was sequenced in a study of shared clonotypes between healthy human individuals. TCRdb's copy holds only in-frame clones and misses some; the assay was immunoSEQ multiplex PCR. The sample holds about 530,000 clones, approximately 95% seen once. The sample taken for sequencing was naive CD4+ T cells sorted from blood. Specified subset: CD45RA+ positively selected. These receptors were collected from a woman aged 25 to 45 in good health.

The chain couples TRBV5-1 to TRBJ1-4; D gene ambiguous. V was shortened by 4 bases and J by 8 bases, with 12 bases between the two germline ends. Germline V gives CDR1 SGHRS, CDR2 YFSETQ. The CDR3 loop spans 13 amino acids. The CDR3 loop is CASSTTSLEKLFF. For the CDR3, the DNA is TGCGCCAGCAGCACGACGTCCCTGGAAAAACTGTTTTTT.

The genes are TRBV5-5 and TRBJ2-7; perhaps TRBD1 as D (6 bases). The CDR3 contains 14 residues. The germline CDR1 and CDR2 sequences are SGHKS and YYEKEE (reference sequence). Trimming removed 4 bases from V and 3 bases from J, with 14 bases in between. DNA of the CDR3: TGTGCCAGCAGCCTGAAGACAGGTATCTACGAGCAGTACTTC. This sequence encodes CASSLKTGIYEQYF.

The genes are TRBV7-9 and TRBJ2-5; 9 bases are a match to TRBD2. The V segment lost 5 bases and the J segment 11 bases; nucleotides outside the gene matches: 12. CDR3 length equals 14 residues. From germline, CDR1 is SEHNR and CDR2 FQNEAQ (reference sequence). The CDR3 nucleotides read TGTGCCAGCAGCGGGCGGGAGGGCCGAAGGGAGCAGTACTTC. Residues: CASSGREGRREQYF. Supplemented by reference TRBV7-9 and TRBJ2-5, the full variable domain reads DTGVSQNPRHKITKRGQNVTFRCDPISEHNRLYWYRQTLGQGPEFLTYFQNEAQLEKSRLLSDRFSAERPKGSFSTLEIQRTEQGDSAMYLCASSGREGRREQYFGPGTRLLVL.

The V and J genes are TRBV19 and TRBJ1-5; 8 bases are shared with TRBD1. The J segment lost 4 bases and the V segment lost 5 bases, leaving 13 bases of the junction unmatched. The CDR3 spans 17 residues. Germline CDR1 and CDR2: LNHDA and SQIVND (reference sequence). CDR3 sequence (DNA): TGTGCCAGTAGTGCCGTAATCTCGACAGGGGTGAATCAGCCCCAGCATTTT. It is translated as CASSAVISTGVNQPQHF.

The chain recombines TRBV2 with TRBJ1-2; a possible D gene is TRBD1 (6 bases). Trimming removed 2 bases at V and 1 base at J, with 14 bases between. The germline V gene encodes CDR1 SNHLY and CDR2 FYNNEI. This CDR3 is 16 amino acids long. The CDR3 nucleotides read TGTGCCAGCAGTGAACAGGGGCCCCAGCTTAACTATGGCTACACCTTC. Residues: CASSEQGPQLNYGYTF.

V is TRBV27 and J is TRBJ2-2; 10 bases agree with TRBD2. The ends lost 6 bases at V and 4 bases at J; junction bases unmatched: 14. There are 18 residues in the CDR3. Per the germline V gene, CDR1 is MNHEY and CDR2 is SMNVEV (reference sequence). The CDR3 coding sequence is TGTGCCAGCAGCAAAAAAAGAGCGGGAGGGCCCAGCACCGGGGAGCTGTTTTTT. It codes for CASSKKRAGGPSTGELFF.

V and J are TRBV21-1 and TRBJ2-1. TRBV21-1 is termed a pseudogene. The CDR3 totals 11 residues. The DNA of the CDR3 is TGTGCCAGCAGCAAACGAAGGGCCCCGTTCTTC. Translating gives CASSKRRAPFF.

The CDR3 DNA reads TGTGCCAGCTCACCGGACAATTCCTACGAGCAGTACTTC. It translates to CASSPDNSYEQYF. The chain recombines TRBV18 with TRBJ2-7; a weak D match, TRBD1 (5 bases). From germline, CDR1 is KGHSH and CDR2 LQKENI. Between the trimmed V and J ends, which lost 3 bases and 1 base, there was a span of 7 bases. The length of the CDR3 is 13 residues.

The CDR3 loop is CASRKQGQSEKLFF. In DNA, the CDR3 is TGTGCCAGCAGGAAACAGGGGCAGAGTGAAAAACTGTTTTTT. V usage is TRBV6-1 and J usage is TRBJ1-4; 7 nucleotides match TRBD1. CDR3 size: 14 residues. Per the germline V gene, CDR1 is MNHNS and CDR2 is SASEGT. With 6 bases clipped from V and 7 bases from J, the junction kept 8 bases outside the gene matches.

This clone was recorded once. The chain carries TRBV5-1 and TRBJ2-1, with TRBD1 matching over 8 bases. The CDR3 totals 14 residues. Germline CDR1 is SGHRS and CDR2 is YFSETQ. V gave up 5 bases and J gave up 3 bases; unmatched junction bases: 4. The CDR3 is CASRRDRIYNEQFF. Here the CDR3 DNA reads TGCGCCAGCAGACGGGACAGGATCTACAATGAGCAGTTCTTC.

The rearrangement joins TRBV2 to TRBJ1-5; maybe TRBD1 (6 bases). The V end was cut by 7 bases, the J end by 1 base, with 11 bases between. This CDR3 has 14 residues. The germline gives CDR1 SNHLY, CDR2 FYNNEI. CDR3 amino acids: CASTEQGSNQPQHF. CDR3 nucleotides: TGTGCCAGCACCGAACAGGGCAGCAATCAGCCCCAGCATTTT.

The chain carries TRBV28 and TRBJ2-3; 15 positions match TRBD2. Germline CDR1 and CDR2: MDHEN and SYDVKM. This CDR3 has 18 amino acids. Trimming cost V 4 bases and J 5 bases; bases outside gene matches: 10. DNA of the CDR3: TGTGCCAGCAGTTCGCCGGGACTAGCGGGAGGCCCACTAGATACGCAGTATTTT. This codes for CASSSPGLAGGPLDTQYF.

This chain uses TRBV9 with TRBJ2-3; D call uncertain. Germline lookup yields CDR1 SGDLS and CDR2 YYNGEE. V gave up 2 bases and J gave up 2 bases, with 12 bases separating them. This CDR3 region has 15 residues. The CDR3 loop is CASSVDVLITDTQYF. The CDR3 nucleotides read TGTGCCAGCAGCGTCGACGTACTAATCACAGATACGCAGTATTTT.

The rearrangement joins TRBV6-5 to TRBJ1-1; 7 bases fit TRBD1. The V gene's germline CDR1 is MNHEY and CDR2 SVGAGI. J lost 1 base, V lost 7 bases, and 6 bases had no gene match. This CDR3 contains 14 residues. The CDR3 DNA reads as TGTGCCAGCACCTCAAGGACAGGGAACACTGAAGCTTTCTTT. Its translation: CASTSRTGNTEAFF.

The V call is TRBV11-2, the J call TRBJ2-7; 11 bases align to TRBD2. CDR3 size: 18 residues. Germline CDR1 reads SGHAT; CDR2 reads FQNNGV. V lost 4 bases and J lost 0; bases outside the gene matches: 11. The CDR3 bases are TGTGCCAGCAGCTCAACAACTTGGACTAGCGGGCGCTCCTACGAGCAGTACTTC. Translated, it gives CASSSTTWTSGRSYEQYF. Supplemented by reference TRBV11-2 and TRBJ2-7, the full variable domain reads EAGVAQSPRYKIIEKRQSVAFWCNPISGHATLYWYQQILGQGPKLLIQFQNNGVVDDSQLPKDRFSAERLKGVDSTLKIQPAKLEDSAVYLCASSSTTWTSGRSYEQYFGPGTRLTVT.